This TCR beta chain came from a study of beta chain features in type 1 diabetes. This CDR3 has 13 amino acids. Germline V CDR1 and CDR2: SGHTA, FQGTGA. V lost 4 bases and J lost 7; bases outside the gene matches: 6. Of the isolated RNA, all was reverse transcribed, and so the sequenced material was expressed TCRB transcripts. An average of about 3.4 million reads was obtained for naive, central memory and regulatory T cell samples. TCRdb's copy holds only in-frame clones and misses some; the assay was immunoSEQ multiplex PCR. The table shows about half a million clones, with 9.5% to 12% occurring only once. General study findings and limits: Reads derived from cDNA could over-represent cells showing high TCR expression. Any PCR bias toward short templates would affect both groups alike. Across all four CD4+ subsets, people with type 1 diabetes showed modestly shorter TCRB CDR3s.

About this clone: Its antigen is unidentified.

Input material: naive CD4+ T cells from blood. This sequence was found in a woman aged 18-29 years in good health. The chain is built from TRBV7-3 and TRBJ2-7; 8 positions match TRBD1. The chain's CDR3 is CASSSQTGGEQYV. The CDR3 nucleotides are TGTGCCAGCAGCTCACAAACAGGGGGAGAGCAGTACGTC.